Below, one T cell receptor (beta chain) is given with its context. The antigen is unknown. V dropped 1 base and J dropped 3 bases, with 19 bases sitting between them. Germline lookup yields CDR1 SEHNR and CDR2 FQNEAQ (reference sequence). CDR3 length: 17 residues. Clones were read by immunoSEQ multiplex PCR, and TCRdb kept only the in-frame ones, dropping some. Of approximately 99,000 clones in the sample, around 92% were seen once. These data belong to a study of graft-versus-host responses after intestinal transplantation. Study-wide findings and caveats: Early HvG declines after transplant were associated with peak circulating GvH clone levels. Within allografts, high graft-versus-host to host-versus-graft clonal ratios were seen among patients with graft-donor T cell macrochimerism. Recipient marrow held GvH clones, some first seen in ileum or blood.

The source of this sequence is a human donor who was the organ donor for an intestinal transplant. The sample was unstimulated CD8+ T cells sorted from spleen or lymph node cells, taken before transplant. This chain connects TRBV7-9 to TRBJ2-7; TRBD2 is a possible D gene (5 bases). The CDR3 DNA reads TGTGCCAGCAGCTTAGGTATTAGGGCGGGTTCACACTACGAGCAGTACTTC. Its translation is CASSLGIRAGSHYEQYF.